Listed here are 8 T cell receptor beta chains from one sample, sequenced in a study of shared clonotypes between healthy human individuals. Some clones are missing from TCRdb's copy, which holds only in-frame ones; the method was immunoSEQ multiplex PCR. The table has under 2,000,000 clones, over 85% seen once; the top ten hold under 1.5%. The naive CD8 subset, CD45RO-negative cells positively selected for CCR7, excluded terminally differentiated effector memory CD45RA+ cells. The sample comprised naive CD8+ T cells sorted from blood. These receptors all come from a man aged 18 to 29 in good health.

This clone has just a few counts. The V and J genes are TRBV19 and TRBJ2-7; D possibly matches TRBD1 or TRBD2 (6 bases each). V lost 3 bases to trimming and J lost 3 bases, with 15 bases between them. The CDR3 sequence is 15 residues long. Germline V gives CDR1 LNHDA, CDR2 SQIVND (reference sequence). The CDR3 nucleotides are TGTGCCAGTAGTATCCTGTGGGGGGCCGGCTACGAGCAGTACTTC. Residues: CASSILWGAGYEQYF.

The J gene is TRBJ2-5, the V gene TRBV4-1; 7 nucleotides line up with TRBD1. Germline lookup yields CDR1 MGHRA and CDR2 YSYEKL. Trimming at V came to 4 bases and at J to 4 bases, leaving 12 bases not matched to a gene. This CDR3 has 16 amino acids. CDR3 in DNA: TGCGCCAGCAGCCCGGAAGAGGGGGCTGCCCGAGAGACCCAGTACTTC. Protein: CASSPEEGAARETQYF.

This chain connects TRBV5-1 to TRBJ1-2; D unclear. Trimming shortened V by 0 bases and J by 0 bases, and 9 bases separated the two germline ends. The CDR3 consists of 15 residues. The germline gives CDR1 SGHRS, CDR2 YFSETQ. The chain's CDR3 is CASSLDFGSNYGYTF. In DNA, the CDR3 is TGCGCCAGCAGCTTGGACTTTGGGTCTAACTATGGCTACACCTTC.

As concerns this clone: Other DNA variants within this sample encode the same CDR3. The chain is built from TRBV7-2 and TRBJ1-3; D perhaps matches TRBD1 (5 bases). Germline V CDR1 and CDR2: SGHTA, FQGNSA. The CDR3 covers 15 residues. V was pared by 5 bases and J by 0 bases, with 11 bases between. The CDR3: CASSLGRTSGNTIYF. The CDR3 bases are TGTGCCAGCAGCCTGGGACGGACCTCTGGAAACACCATATATTTT. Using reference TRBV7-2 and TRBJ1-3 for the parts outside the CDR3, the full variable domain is GAGVSQSPSNKVTEKGKDVELRCDPISGHTALYWYRQSLGQGLEFLIYFQGNSAPDKSGLPSDRFSAERTGGSVSTLTIQRTQQEDSAVYLCASSLGRTSGNTIYFGEGSWLTVV.

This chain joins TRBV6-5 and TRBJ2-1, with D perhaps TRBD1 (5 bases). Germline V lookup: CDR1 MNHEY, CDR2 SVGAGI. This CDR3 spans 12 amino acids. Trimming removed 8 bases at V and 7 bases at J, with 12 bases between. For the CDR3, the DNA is TGTGCCAGCCAGACCCCAGGGAATGAGCAGTTCTTC. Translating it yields CASQTPGNEQFF.

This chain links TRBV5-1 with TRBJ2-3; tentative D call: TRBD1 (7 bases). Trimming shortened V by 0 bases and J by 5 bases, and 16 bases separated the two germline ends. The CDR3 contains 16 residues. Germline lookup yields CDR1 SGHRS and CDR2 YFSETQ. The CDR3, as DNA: TGCGCCAGCAGCTTGGGGACAGGAGGGACGGGAGATACGCAGTATTTT. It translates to CASSLGTGGTGDTQYF.

The CDR3 is CASSEKKAQYF. CDR3 DNA sequence: TGTGCCAGCAGTGAAAAGAAGGCGCAGTATTTT. The genes are TRBV2 and TRBJ2-3; D unclear. This CDR3 is built from 11 residues. From germline, CDR1 is SNHLY and CDR2 FYNNEI. V lost 2 bases, J lost 10 bases, and 7 bases lay in between.

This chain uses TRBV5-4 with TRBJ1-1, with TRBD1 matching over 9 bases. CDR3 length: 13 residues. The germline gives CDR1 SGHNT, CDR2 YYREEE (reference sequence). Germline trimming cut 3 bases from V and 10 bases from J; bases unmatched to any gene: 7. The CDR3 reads CASSSQGAIGAFF. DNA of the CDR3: TGTGCCAGCAGCTCACAGGGGGCAATTGGAGCTTTCTTT.